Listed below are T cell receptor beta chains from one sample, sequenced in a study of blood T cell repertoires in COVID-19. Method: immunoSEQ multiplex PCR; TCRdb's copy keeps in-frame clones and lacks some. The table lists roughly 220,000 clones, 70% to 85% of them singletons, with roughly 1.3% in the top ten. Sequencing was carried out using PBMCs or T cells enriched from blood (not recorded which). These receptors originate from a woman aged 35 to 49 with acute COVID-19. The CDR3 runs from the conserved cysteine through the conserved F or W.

cdr3_aa: CASSLAGEKLFF; j_call: TRBJ1-4; v_call: TRBV4-3
cdr3_aa: CASSFGATGELFF; j_call: TRBJ2-2; v_call: TRBV7-3
cdr3_aa: CASCRAGGIEQYF; j_call: TRBJ2-7; v_call: TRBV27
cdr3_aa: CASSQGVQGRNTIYF; j_call: TRBJ1-3; v_call: TRBV3-1/TRBV3-2
cdr3_aa: CASRTQGMPGELFF; j_call: TRBJ2-2; v_call: TRBV25-1
cdr3_aa: CSASGPNTNYGYTF; j_call: TRBJ1-2; v_call: TRBV20-1
cdr3_aa: CASRPRGRPQHF; j_call: TRBJ1-5; v_call: TRBV28
cdr3_aa: CAWSGGRTSSYNEQFF; j_call: TRBJ2-1; v_call: TRBV30
cdr3_aa: CATSDPTGGIHQPQHF; j_call: TRBJ1-5; v_call: TRBV24-1
cdr3_aa: CASSFYEGGTLGGYTF; j_call: TRBJ1-2; v_call: TRBV5-6
cdr3_aa: CASSSYTGGVKEKLFF; j_call: TRBJ1-4; v_call: TRBV5-1
cdr3_aa: CASSQDPPGSSSYNSPLHF; j_call: TRBJ1-6; v_call: TRBV4-3
cdr3_aa: CASSTGGPYEQYF; j_call: TRBJ2-7; v_call: TRBV19
cdr3_aa: CASSFSGGANNEQFF; j_call: TRBJ2-1; v_call: TRBV5-1
cdr3_aa: CASSFSGGGRELFF; j_call: TRBJ2-2; v_call: TRBV11-1
cdr3_aa: CASLGGTEAFF; j_call: TRBJ1-1; v_call: TRBV30
cdr3_aa: CAATSAGTDTQYF; j_call: TRBJ2-3; v_call: TRBV7-9
cdr3_aa: CASSITRLAEAFF; j_call: TRBJ1-1; v_call: TRBV19
cdr3_aa: CASKGAPRETQYF; j_call: TRBJ2-5; v_call: TRBV28
cdr3_aa: CASKARHSPLHF; j_call: TRBJ1-6; v_call: TRBV6-4
cdr3_aa: CASSFTGAGNTEAFF; j_call: TRBJ1-1; v_call: TRBV5-1
cdr3_aa: CASSPDPQGPSTF; j_call: TRBJ1-2; v_call: TRBV5-1
cdr3_aa: CASSLSGRSQQFF; j_call: TRBJ2-1; v_call: TRBV28
cdr3_aa: CASSLGDRVTYEQYF; j_call: TRBJ2-7; v_call: TRBV5-1
cdr3_aa: CASSSRRWTGGELEKKLFF; j_call: TRBJ1-4; v_call: TRBV19